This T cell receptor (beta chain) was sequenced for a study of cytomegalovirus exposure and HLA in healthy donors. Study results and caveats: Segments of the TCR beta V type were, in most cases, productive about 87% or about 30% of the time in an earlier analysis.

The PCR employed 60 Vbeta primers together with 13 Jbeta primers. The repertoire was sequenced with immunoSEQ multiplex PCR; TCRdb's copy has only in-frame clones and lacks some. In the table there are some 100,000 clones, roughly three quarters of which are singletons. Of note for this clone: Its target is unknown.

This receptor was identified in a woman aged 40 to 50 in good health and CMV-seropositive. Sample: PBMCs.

The CDR3 loop is CASKGGNTGELFF. The CDR3 DNA is TGCGCCAGCAAAGGCGGAAACACCGGGGAGCTGTTTTTT. The V gene is TRBV5-1, the J gene TRBJ2-2; the D is unclear. The germline V gene has CDR1 SGHRS and CDR2 YFSETQ. V was clipped by 6 bases and J by 2 bases, with 8 bases between them. The CDR3 runs to 13 residues. Full variable domain (remainder filled in from reference TRBV5-1 and TRBJ2-2): KAGVTQTPRYLIKTRGQQVTLSCSPISGHRSVSWYQQTPGQGLQFLFEYFSETQRNKGNFPGRFSGRQFSNSRSEMNVSTLELGDSALYLCASKGGNTGELFFGEGSRLTVL.